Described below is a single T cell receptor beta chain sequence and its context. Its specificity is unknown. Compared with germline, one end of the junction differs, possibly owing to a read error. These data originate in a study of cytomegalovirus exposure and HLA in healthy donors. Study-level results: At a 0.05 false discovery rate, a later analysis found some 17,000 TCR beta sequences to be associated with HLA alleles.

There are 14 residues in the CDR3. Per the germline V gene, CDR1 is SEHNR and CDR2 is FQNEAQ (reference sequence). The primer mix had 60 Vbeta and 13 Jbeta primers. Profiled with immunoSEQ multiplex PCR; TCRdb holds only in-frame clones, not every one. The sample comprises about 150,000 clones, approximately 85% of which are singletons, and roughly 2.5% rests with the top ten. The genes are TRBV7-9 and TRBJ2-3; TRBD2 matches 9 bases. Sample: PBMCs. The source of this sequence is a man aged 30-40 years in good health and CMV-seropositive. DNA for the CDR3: TGTGCCAGCAGTTTAGCGGGAGTCTCAGATACGCAGTATTTT. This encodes CASSLAGVSDTQYF.